This T cell receptor beta chain was captured by sequencing in a study of T cell responses to AZD1222 COVID-19 vaccine. Per the germline V gene, CDR1 is MNHEY and CDR2 is SVGAGI. The CDR3 is 15 residues long. After removal of 6 bases from V and 0 bases from J, the junction contained 8 bases not matched to a gene. Profiled with immunoSEQ multiplex PCR; TCRdb holds only in-frame clones, not every one. The sample lists some 92,000 clones, approximately 90% occurring once. This TCR was recovered from an adult in good health. The chain employs TRBV6-5 and TRBJ2-7; 7 bases are shared with TRBD2. Sequencing used peripheral blood, obtained on day 0 of MenACWY control vaccination. CDR3 nucleotide sequence: TGTGCCAGCAGACCCATAAGCGGGGCCTCCTACGAGCAGTACTTC. It translates to CASRPISGASYEQYF.